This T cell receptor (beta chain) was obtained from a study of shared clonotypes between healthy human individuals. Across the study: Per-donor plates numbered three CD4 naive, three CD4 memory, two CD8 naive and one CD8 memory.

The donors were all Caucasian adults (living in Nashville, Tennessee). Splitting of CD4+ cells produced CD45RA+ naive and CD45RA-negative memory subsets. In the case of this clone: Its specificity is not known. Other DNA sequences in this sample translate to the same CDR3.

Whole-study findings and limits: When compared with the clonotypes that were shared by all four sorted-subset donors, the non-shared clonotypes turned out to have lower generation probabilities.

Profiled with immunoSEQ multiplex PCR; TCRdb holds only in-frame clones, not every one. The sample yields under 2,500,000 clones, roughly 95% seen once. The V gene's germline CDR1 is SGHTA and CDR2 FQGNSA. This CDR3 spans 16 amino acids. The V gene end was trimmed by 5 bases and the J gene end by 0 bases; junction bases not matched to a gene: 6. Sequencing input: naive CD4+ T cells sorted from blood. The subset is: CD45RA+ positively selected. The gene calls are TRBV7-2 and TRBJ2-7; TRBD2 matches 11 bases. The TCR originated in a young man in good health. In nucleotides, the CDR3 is TGTGCCAGCAGCCTCGGGACTAGCGGAAGCTCCTACGAGCAGTACTTC. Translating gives CASSLGTSGSSYEQYF.